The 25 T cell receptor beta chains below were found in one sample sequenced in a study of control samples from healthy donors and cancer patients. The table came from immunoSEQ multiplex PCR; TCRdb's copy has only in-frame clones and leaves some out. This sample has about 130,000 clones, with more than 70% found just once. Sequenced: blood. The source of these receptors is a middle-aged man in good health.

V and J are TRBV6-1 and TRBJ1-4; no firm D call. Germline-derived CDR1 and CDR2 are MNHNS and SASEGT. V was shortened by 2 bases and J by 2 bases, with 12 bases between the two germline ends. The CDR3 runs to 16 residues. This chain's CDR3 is CASSERLRPTNEKLFF. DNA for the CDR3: TGTGCCAGCAGTGAACGGTTACGGCCGACTAATGAAAAACTGTTTTTT.

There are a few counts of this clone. CDR3 DNA: TGTGCCAGCTCACCACCCCCAGAGACCCAGTACTTC. Residues: CASSPPPETQYF. V usage is TRBV18 and J usage is TRBJ2-5; D is unclear. From germline, CDR1 is KGHSH and CDR2 LQKENI. Trimming stripped 0 bases from V and 4 bases from J, with 3 bases between. The CDR3 totals 12 residues.

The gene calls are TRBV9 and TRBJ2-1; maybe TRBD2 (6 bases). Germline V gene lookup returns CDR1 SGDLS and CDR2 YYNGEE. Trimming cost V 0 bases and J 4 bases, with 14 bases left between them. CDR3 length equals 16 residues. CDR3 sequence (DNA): TGTGCCAGCAGCGTAGCTGGCCAGGGAGGTTACAATGAGCAGTTCTTC. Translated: CASSVAGQGGYNEQFF. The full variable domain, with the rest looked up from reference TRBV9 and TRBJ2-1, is DSGVTQTPKHLITATGQRVTLRCSPRSGDLSVYWYQQSLDQGLQFLIQYYNGEERAKGNILERFSAQQFPDLHSELNLSSLELGDSALYFCASSVAGQGGYNEQFFGPGTRLTVL.

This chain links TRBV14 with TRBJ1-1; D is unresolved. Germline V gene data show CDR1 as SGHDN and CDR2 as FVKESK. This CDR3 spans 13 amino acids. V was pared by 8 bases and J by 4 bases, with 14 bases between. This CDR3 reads CASSERRTTEAFF. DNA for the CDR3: TGTGCCAGCTCTGAAAGGAGGACCACTGAAGCTTTCTTT.

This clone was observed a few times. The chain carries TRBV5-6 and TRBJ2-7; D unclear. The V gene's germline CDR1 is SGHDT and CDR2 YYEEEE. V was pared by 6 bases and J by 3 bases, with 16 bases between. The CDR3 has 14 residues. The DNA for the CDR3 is TGTGCCAGCACCCCGGGCACTAACGACTACGAGCAGTACTTC. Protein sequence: CASTPGTNDYEQYF.

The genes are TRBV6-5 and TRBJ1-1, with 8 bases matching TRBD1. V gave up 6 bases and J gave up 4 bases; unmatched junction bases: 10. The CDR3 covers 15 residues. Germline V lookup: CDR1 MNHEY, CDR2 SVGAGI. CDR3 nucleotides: TGTGCCAGCAGATTCACCGGGACAGGTGTCACTGAAGCTTTCTTT. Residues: CASRFTGTGVTEAFF.

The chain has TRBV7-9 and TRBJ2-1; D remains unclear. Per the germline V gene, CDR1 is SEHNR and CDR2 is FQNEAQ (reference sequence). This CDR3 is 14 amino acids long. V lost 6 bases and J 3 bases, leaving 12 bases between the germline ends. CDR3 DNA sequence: TGTGCCAGCAGTCCACTTCCTTACTACAATGAGCAGTTCTTC. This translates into CASSPLPYYNEQFF.

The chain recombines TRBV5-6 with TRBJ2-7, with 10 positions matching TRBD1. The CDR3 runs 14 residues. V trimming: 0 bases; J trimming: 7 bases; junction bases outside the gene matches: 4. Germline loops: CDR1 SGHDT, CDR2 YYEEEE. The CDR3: CASSLGQGAWEQYF. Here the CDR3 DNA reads TGTGCCAGCAGCTTGGGACAGGGGGCGTGGGAGCAGTACTTC. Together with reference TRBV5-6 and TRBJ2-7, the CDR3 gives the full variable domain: DAGVTQSPTHLIKTRGQQVTLRCSPKSGHDTVSWYQQALGQGPQFIFQYYEEEERQRGNFPDRFSGHQFPNYSSELNVNALLLGDSALYLCASSLGQGAWEQYFGPGTRLTVT.

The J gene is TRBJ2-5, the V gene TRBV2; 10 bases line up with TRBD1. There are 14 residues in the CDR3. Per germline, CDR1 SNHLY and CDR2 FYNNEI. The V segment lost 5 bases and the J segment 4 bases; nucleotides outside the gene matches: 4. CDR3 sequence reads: CASSHRTGGETQYF. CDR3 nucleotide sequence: TGTGCCAGCAGTCATAGGACAGGGGGAGAGACCCAGTACTTC.

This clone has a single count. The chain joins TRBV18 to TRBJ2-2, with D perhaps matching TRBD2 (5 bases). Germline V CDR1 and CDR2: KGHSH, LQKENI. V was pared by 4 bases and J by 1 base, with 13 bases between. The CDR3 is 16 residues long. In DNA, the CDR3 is TGTGCCAGCTCACTAGGAGGTAGCGTGAACACCGGGGAGCTGTTTTTT. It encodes CASSLGGSVNTGELFF.

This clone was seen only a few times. The CDR3 DNA follows: TGTGCCAGCAGTAGACAGGCTTATAGCAATCAGCCCCAGCATTTT. Protein sequence: CASSRQAYSNQPQHF. The chain recombines TRBV6-5 with TRBJ1-5, with D perhaps TRBD1 (6 bases). Looked up from germline, CDR1 is MNHEY and CDR2 is SVGAGI. Trimming left V 5 bases short and J 0 bases short, with 11 bases between. This CDR3 is 15 amino acids long.

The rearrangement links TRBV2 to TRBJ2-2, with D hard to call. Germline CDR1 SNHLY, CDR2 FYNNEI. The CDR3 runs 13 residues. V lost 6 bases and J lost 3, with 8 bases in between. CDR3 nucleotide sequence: TGTGCCAGCAGGGTGTTGGACACCGGGGAGCTGTTTTTT. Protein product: CASRVLDTGELFF.

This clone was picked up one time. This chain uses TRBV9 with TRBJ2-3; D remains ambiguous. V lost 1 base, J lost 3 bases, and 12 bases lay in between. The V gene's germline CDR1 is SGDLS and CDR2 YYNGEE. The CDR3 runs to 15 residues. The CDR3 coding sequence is TGTGCCAGCAGCGTAAGACTTGGGGTAACAGATACGCAGTATTTT. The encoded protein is CASSVRLGVTDTQYF.

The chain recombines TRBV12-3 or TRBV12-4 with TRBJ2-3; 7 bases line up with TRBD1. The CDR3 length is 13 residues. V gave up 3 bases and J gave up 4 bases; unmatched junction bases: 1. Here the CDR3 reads CASSFQGADTQYF. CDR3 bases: TGTGCCAGCAGTTTCCAGGGGGCAGATACGCAGTATTTT.

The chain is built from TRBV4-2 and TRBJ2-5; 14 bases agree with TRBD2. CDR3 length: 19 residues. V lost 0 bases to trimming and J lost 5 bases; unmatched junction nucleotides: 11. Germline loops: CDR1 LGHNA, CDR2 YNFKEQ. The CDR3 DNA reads TGTGCCAGCAGCCAAGATTCGGGACTAGCGGGGGCCCATGTTGAGACCCAGTACTTC. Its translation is CASSQDSGLAGAHVETQYF.

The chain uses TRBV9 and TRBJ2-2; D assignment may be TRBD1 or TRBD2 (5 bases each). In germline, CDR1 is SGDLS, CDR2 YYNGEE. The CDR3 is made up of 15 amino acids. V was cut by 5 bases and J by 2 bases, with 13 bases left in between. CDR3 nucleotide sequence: TGTGCCAGCAGGGGGGACCTTTTTAACACCGGGGAGCTGTTTTTT. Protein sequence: CASRGDLFNTGELFF.

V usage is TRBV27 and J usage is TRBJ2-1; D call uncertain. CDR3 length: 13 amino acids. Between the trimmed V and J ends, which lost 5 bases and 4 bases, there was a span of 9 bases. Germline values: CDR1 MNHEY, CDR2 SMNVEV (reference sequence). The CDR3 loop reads CASSLRIYNEQFF. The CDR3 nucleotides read TGTGCCAGCAGTCTTCGCATTTACAATGAGCAGTTCTTC.

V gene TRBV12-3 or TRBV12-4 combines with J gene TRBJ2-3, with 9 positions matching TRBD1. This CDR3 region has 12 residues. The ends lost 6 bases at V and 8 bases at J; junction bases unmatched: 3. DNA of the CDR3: TGTGCCAGCAGGACAGGGGGGGGTACGCAGTATTTT. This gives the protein CASRTGGGTQYF.

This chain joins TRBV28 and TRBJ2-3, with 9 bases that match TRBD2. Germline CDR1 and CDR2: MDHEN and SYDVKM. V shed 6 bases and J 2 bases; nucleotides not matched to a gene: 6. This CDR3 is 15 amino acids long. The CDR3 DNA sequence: TGTGCCAGCAGCAAACTAGCGGGCTTCACAGATACGCAGTATTTT. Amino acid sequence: CASSKLAGFTDTQYF.

CDR3 sequence reads: CASRENFDGPNTEAFF. Here the CDR3 DNA reads TGTGCCAGCAGGGAAAACTTCGACGGCCCGAACACTGAAGCTTTCTTT. The chain employs TRBV2 and TRBJ1-1; D remains unclear. Trimming removed 6 bases at V and 1 base at J, with 18 bases between. This CDR3 has 16 amino acids. Germline assignment: CDR1 SNHLY and CDR2 FYNNEI.

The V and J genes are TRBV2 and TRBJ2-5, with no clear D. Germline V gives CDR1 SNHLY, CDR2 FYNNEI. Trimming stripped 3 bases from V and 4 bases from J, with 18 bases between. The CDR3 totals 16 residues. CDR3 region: CASSDGSVYDLETQYF. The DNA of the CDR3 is TGTGCCAGCAGTGACGGCAGCGTATACGATCTAGAGACCCAGTACTTC.

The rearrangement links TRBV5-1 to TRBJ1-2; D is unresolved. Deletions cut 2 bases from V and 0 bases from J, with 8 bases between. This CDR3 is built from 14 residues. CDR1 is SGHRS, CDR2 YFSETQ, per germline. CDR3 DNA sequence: TGCGCCAGCAGCTTAACAAGTTCTAACTATGGCTACACCTTC. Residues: CASSLTSSNYGYTF.

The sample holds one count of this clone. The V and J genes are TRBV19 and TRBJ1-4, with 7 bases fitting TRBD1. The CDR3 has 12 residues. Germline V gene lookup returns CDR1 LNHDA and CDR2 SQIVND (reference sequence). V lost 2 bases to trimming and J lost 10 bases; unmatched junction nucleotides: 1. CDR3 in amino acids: CASSIQGGKLFF. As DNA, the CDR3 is TGTGCCAGTAGTATACAGGGGGGAAAACTGTTTTTT.

The CDR3 nucleotides are TGTGCCAGCAGTTTAAGGCCTGTGTCAAGAAGGGAGACAGATACGCAGTATTTT. It specifies CASSLRPVSRRETDTQYF. The chain combines TRBV27 with TRBJ2-3; D is possibly TRBD2 (5 bases). The CDR3 totals 18 residues. V was cut by 2 bases and J by 3 bases, with 21 bases left in between. Germline CDR1 and CDR2: MNHEY and SMNVEV (reference sequence).

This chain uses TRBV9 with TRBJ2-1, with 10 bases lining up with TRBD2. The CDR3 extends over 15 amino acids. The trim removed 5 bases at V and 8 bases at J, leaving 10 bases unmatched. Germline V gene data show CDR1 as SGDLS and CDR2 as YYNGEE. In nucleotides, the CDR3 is TGTGCCAGCAGTTCACCGGGACTAGCGATGCATGAGCAGTTCTTC. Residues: CASSSPGLAMHEQFF.